The 9 T cell receptor beta chains below come from one sample, sequenced in a study of T cell responses to AZD1222 COVID-19 vaccine. Libraries were prepared by immunoSEQ multiplex PCR; TCRdb keeps only in-frame clonotypes and omits some of them. The table includes fewer than 150,000 clones, approximately 88% detected once. Here the sequenced sample was peripheral blood, taken on day 0 of AZD1222 vaccination. The receptors stem from an adult in good health.

Note on this clone: Other nucleotide sequences from this sample produce the same CDR3. The chain carries TRBV12-3 or TRBV12-4 and TRBJ1-2, with D perhaps TRBD1 (5 bases). This CDR3 is 13 amino acids long. Deletions cut 3 bases from V and 4 bases from J, with 9 bases between. As DNA, the CDR3 is TGTGCCAGCAGTTTCGGGGGTGGCTATGGCTACACCTTC. Translation gives CASSFGGGYGYTF.

This clone appeared a single time. This chain uses TRBV2 with TRBJ1-1; D uncertain. This CDR3 is built from 13 residues. Germline V gene data show CDR1 as SNHLY and CDR2 as FYNNEI. Trimming left V 8 bases short and J 1 base short, with 11 bases between. The CDR3 loop is CASVKSANTEAFF. The CDR3, as DNA: TGTGCCAGCGTGAAGTCGGCGAACACTGAAGCTTTCTTT.

This chain uses TRBV11-2 with TRBJ1-2, with D perhaps matching TRBD1 (6 bases). This CDR3 has 16 amino acids. CDR1 and CDR2 (germline): SGHAT, FQNNGV. Trimming stripped 0 bases from V and 9 bases from J, with 20 bases between. The CDR3 DNA sequence: TGTGCCAGCAGCTTAGAGGGATACAGGGTCGCAGCAAGCTACACCTTC. This codes for CASSLEGYRVAASYTF.

Here the CDR3 reads CASRKQGAAGGYGYTF. The CDR3 DNA follows: TGTGCCAGCAGGAAACAGGGCGCGGCCGGTGGCTATGGCTACACCTTC. The J gene is TRBJ1-2, the V gene TRBV28, with D perhaps matching TRBD1 (6 bases). CDR1 and CDR2 from the germline V gene are MDHEN and SYDVKM. This CDR3 region has 16 residues. The V gene lost 6 bases and the J gene lost 4 bases, with 21 bases spanning the gap.

The J gene is TRBJ2-1, the V gene TRBV5-4, with 7 bases lining up with TRBD2. The CDR3 length is 16 residues. Germline V gives CDR1 SGHNT, CDR2 YYREEE (reference sequence). V lost 1 base, J lost 3 bases, and 7 bases stayed unmatched. The CDR3, as DNA: TGTGCCAGCAGCTTGTTGCGGGGGTCAATCTACAATGAGCAGTTCTTC. It is translated as CASSLLRGSIYNEQFF. Combining the CDR3 with reference TRBV5-4 and TRBJ2-1 gives the whole variable domain ETGVTQSPTHLIKTRGQQVTLRCSSQSGHNTVSWYQQALGQGPQFIFQYYREEENGRGNFPPRFSGLQFPNYSSELNVNALELDDSALYLCASSLLRGSIYNEQFFGPGTRLTVL.

This clone was recorded once. V usage is TRBV28 and J usage is TRBJ2-2; 7 bases map to TRBD1. Germline V gene lookup returns CDR1 MDHEN and CDR2 SYDVKM. The CDR3 length is 17 residues. V dropped 6 bases and J dropped 1; count of bases not matched to a gene: 11. CDR3 DNA: TGTGCCAGCAGGCAGACATCCGGGACAGTGAACACCGGGGAGCTGTTTTTT. This encodes CASRQTSGTVNTGELFF.

This sequence joins TRBV15 and TRBJ2-2; maybe TRBD1 (6 bases). The CDR3 runs 13 residues. V dropped 5 bases and J dropped 6 bases, with 10 bases sitting between them. Per the germline V gene, CDR1 is LNHNV and CDR2 is YYDKDF (reference sequence). CDR3: CATSPGAAGELFF. The CDR3 bases are TGTGCCACCAGCCCAGGGGCGGCCGGGGAGCTGTTTTTT. The full variable domain, in which reference TRBV15 and TRBJ2-2 provide the parts outside the CDR3, is DAMVIQNPRYQVTQFGKPVTLSCSQTLNHNVMYWYQQKSSQAPKLLFHYYDKDFNNEADTPDNFQSRRPNTSFCFLDIRSPGLGDTAMYLCATSPGAAGELFFGEGSRLTVL.

In its sample, this clone was seen once. In nucleotides, the CDR3 is TGTGCCAGCAGCTCAAATGGGCAGATCTATGGCTACACCTTC. Encoded protein: CASSSNGQIYGYTF. The chain carries TRBV11-2 and TRBJ1-2; D unresolved. Trimming removed 4 bases at V and 4 bases at J, with 13 bases between. Germline assignment: CDR1 SGHAT and CDR2 FQNNGV. CDR3 length equals 14 residues.

The chain links TRBV7-9 to TRBJ1-3; D gene ambiguous. Per germline, CDR1 SEHNR and CDR2 FQNEAQ (reference sequence). Trimming cost V 9 bases and J 1 base, with 19 bases left between them. The CDR3 is 16 residues long. DNA for the CDR3: TGTGCCAGTCCACCCGAGGACCAAGCATCTGGAAACACCATATATTTT. It encodes CASPPEDQASGNTIYF. The full variable domain, rest sourced from reference TRBV7-9 and TRBJ1-3, is DTGVSQNPRHKITKRGQNVTFRCDPISEHNRLYWYRQTLGQGPEFLTYFQNEAQLEKSRLLSDRFSAERPKGSFSTLEIQRTEQGDSAMYLCASPPEDQASGNTIYFGEGSWLTVV.